This T cell receptor (beta chain) was identified in a study of blood T cell repertoires in COVID-19. Background on the study: Sites across the United States, Italy and Spain contributed samples from acute and convalescent COVID-19. T cells, B-cell-depleted T cells, or PBMCs provided the cDNA or gDNA that served as material.

Original analysis: Cell counts per sample came from amplifying reference gene primers. Some clones are missing from TCRdb's copy, which holds only in-frame ones; the method was immunoSEQ multiplex PCR. That table supplies the V and J calls and clone size; D and trimming were determined from the DNA. The table lists some 80,000 clones, roughly 80% of them singletons. The specimen was peripheral blood. The receptor's source is a woman in her seventies with acute or convalescent COVID-19.

DNA for the CDR3: TGTGCCTGGAGTGTACACGATGAGCAGTTCTTC. Encoded protein: CAWSVHDEQFF. The rearrangement uses TRBV30 and TRBJ2-1, with unresolved D. CDR1 and CDR2 (germline): GTSNPN, SVGIG (reference sequence). Trimming cost V 0 bases and J 8 bases, with 5 bases left between them. CDR3 size: 11 residues.